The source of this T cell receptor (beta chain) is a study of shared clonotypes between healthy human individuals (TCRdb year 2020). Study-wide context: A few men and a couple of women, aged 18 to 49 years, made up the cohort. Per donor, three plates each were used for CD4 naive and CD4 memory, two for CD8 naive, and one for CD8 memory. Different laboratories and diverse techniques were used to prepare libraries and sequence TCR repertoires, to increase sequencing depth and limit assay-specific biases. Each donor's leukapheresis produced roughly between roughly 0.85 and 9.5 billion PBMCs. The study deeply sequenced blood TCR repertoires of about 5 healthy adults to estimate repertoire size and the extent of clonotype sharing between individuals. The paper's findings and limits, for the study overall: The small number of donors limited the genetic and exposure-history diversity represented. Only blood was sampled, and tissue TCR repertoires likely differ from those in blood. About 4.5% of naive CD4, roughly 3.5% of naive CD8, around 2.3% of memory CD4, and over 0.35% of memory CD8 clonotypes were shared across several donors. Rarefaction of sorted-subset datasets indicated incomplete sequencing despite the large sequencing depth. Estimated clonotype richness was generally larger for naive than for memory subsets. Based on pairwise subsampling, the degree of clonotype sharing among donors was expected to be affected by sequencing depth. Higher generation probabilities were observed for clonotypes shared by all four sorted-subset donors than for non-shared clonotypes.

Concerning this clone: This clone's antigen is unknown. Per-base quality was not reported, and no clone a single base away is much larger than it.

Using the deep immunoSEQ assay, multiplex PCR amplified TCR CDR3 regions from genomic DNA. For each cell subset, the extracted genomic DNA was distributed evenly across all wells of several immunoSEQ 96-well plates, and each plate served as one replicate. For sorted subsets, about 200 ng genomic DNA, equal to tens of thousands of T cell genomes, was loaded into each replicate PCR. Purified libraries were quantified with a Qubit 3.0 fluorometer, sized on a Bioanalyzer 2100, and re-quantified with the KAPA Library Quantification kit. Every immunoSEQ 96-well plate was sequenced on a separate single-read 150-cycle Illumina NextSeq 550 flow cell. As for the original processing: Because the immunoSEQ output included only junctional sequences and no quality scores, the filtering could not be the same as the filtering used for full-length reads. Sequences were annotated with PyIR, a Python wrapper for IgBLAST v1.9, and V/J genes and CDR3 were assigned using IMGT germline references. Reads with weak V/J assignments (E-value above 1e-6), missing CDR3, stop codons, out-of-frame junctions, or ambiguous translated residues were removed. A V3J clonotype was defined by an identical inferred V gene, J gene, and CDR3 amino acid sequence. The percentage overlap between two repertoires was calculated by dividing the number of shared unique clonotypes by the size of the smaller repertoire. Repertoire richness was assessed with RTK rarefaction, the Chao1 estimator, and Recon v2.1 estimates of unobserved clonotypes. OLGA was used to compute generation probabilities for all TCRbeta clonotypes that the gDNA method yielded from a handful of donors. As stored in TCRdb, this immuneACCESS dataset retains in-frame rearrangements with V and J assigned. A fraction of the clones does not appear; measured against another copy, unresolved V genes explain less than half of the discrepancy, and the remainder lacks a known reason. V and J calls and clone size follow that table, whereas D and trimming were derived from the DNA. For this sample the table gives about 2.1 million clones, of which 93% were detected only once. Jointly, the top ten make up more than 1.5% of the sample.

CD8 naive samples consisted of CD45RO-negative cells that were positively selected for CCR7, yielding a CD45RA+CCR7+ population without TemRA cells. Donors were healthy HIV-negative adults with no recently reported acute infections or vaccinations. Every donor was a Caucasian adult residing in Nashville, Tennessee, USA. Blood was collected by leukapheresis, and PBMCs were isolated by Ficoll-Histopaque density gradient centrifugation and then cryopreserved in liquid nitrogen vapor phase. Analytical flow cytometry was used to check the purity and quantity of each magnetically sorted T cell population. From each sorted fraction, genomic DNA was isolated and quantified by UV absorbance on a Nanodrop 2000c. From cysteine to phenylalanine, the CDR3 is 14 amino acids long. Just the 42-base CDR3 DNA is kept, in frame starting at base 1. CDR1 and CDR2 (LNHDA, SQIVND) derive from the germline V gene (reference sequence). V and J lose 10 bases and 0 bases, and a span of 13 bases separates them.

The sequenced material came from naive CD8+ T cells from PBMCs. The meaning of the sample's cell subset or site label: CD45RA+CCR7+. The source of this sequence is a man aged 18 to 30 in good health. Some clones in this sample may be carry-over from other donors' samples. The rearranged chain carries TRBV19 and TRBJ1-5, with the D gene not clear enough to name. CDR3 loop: CAIGGWSSNQPQHF. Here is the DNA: TGTGCCATCGGCGGCTGGAGTAGCAATCAGCCCCAGCATTTT.